The present T cell receptor beta chain was sequenced within a study of cytomegalovirus exposure and HLA in healthy donors. PCR was performed using 60 Vbeta and 13 Jbeta primers. Authors' analysis steps: The count from a later analysis was tens of millions of unique TCR beta chains, some 12 million of them shared. Assay: immunoSEQ multiplex PCR; the TCRdb copy retains only in-frame clones and omits some. V and J calls plus clone size are reproduced from that table; the DNA served to infer D and trimming. The sample shows about 55,000 clones, about 67% of them seen only once. Points on this clone: The antigen remains unidentified.

Whole-study findings and limits: Apart from CMV serostatus, no immune exposure information was available. A later analysis reportedly found fewer N-insertions in an Asian-associated ancestry cluster than the roughly 670-donor mean. A later analysis showed that HLA-associated TCR beta chains had undergone more clonal expansion than equally common others.

Sample: PBMCs. The receptor was isolated from a man aged 35 to 55 in good health and CMV-seropositive.

The CDR3 coding sequence is TGTGCCAGCAGCTTGAATACAGGGGGAGCTGACACCTTC. It translates to CASSLNTGGADTF. The chain employs TRBV7-8 and TRBJ1-2; 8 bases match TRBD1. This CDR3 comprises 13 residues. Germline CDR1 SGHVS, CDR2 FQNEAQ. Trimming at V came to 3 bases and at J to 12 bases, leaving 9 bases not matched to a gene.